These 32 T cell receptor beta chains share one sample of origin, sequenced in a study of vaccination effects on CD4 cells after COVID-19. CD4+ T cells specific for antigen were expanded with viral peptide pools by the ViraFEST assay before sequencing. Subsequent to a culture period of nine to ten days, CD4+ T cells were isolated. Every participant took two doses of the BNT162b2 or mRNA-1273 vaccine. No antigen has been identified for these receptors. Generated by immunoSEQ multiplex PCR, the TCRdb table keeps only in-frame clones and is missing some. Here the sample spans roughly 68,000 clones, over 70% being singletons. The sample in question was CD4+ T cells from PBMCs cultured with HCoV-229E spike peptides, obtained after COVID-19 vaccination. The receptor set was obtained from a human donor who received a COVID-19 vaccine.

CDR3 sequence: CATSGGQRNTDTQYF. CDR3 coding DNA: TGTGCCACCAGCGGGGGACAGAGAAACACAGATACGCAGTATTTT. The chain recombines TRBV24-1 with TRBJ2-3; D may be TRBD1 (7 bases). Per the germline V gene, CDR1 is KGHDR and CDR2 is SFDVKD. This CDR3 has 15 amino acids. V was pared by 7 bases and J by 2 bases, with 15 bases between.

The chain recombines TRBV6-2 or TRBV6-3 with TRBJ1-1; D uncertain. The germline V and J ends were trimmed by 0 bases and 11 bases, with 10 bases remaining between them. Germline V gene sequence: CDR1 MNHEY, CDR2 SVGEGT. The CDR3 is 12 residues long. The CDR3 DNA reads as TGTGCCAGCAGTTACTCGGCCCGTGGGGCTTTCTTT. Its translation: CASSYSARGAFF.

The V gene is TRBV15, the J gene TRBJ2-7, with 9 nucleotides matching TRBD2. V shed 1 base and J 3 bases; nucleotides not matched to a gene: 4. CDR1 and CDR2 (germline): LNHNV, YYDKDF (reference sequence). The CDR3 extends over 15 amino acids. The CDR3 protein is CATSRVAGVHYEQYV. CDR3 nucleotides: TGTGCCACCAGCAGAGTAGCGGGGGTTCACTACGAGCAGTACGTC.

This sequence joins TRBV5-1 and TRBJ1-3, with D possibly matching TRBD1 (6 bases). Trimming left V 0 bases short and J 3 bases short, with 13 bases between. Germline CDR1 SGHRS, CDR2 YFSETQ. The CDR3 spans 16 residues. The CDR3 DNA sequence: TGCGCCAGCAGCTTGGTGGGGGCGCGGTATGGAAACACCATATATTTT. It specifies CASSLVGARYGNTIYF.

The chain links TRBV25-1 to TRBJ1-4; 7 bases map to TRBD1. V gave up 9 bases and J gave up 3 bases; unmatched junction bases: 4. The CDR3 contains 13 residues. CDR1 MGHDK and CDR2 SYGVNS come from the germline V gene. The CDR3 bases are TGTGCCAGTCAGGGGGTTGCTAATGAAAAACTGTTTTTT. Protein product: CASQGVANEKLFF.

The gene calls are TRBV7-5 and TRBJ2-5. TRBV7-5 is tagged as a pseudogene. CDR3 length equals 16 residues. CDR3 coding DNA: TGTGCCAGAAGCAATCACTTGGGACGGGCGGGTCGGACCCAGTACTTC. It is translated as CARSNHLGRAGRTQYF.

The chain has TRBV6-5 and TRBJ2-7; D assignment may be TRBD1 or TRBD2 (5 bases each). This CDR3 comprises 14 residues. Germline CDR1 reads MNHEY; CDR2 reads SVGAGI. Trimming left V 7 bases short and J 6 bases short, with 19 bases between. DNA for the CDR3: TGTGCCAGCACCTGGGGGAAGGGGCCTGGCGAGCAGTACGTC. As protein: CASTWGKGPGEQYV.

The V gene is TRBV30, the J gene TRBJ1-2, with 10 bases matching TRBD1. The junction had 8 bases not matched to a gene; V was cut back by 3 bases and J by 4 bases. The CDR3 spans 15 residues. CDR1 is GTSNPN, CDR2 SVGIG, per germline (reference sequence). CDR3 sequence reads: CAWRDRDRGGYGYTF. The DNA of the CDR3 is TGTGCCTGGAGAGACCGGGACAGGGGCGGCTATGGCTACACCTTC.

CDR3 DNA sequence: TGTGCCAGCAGTTTCCTGGACGGATCCTACGAGCAGTACGTC. It encodes CASSFLDGSYEQYV. The genes are TRBV6-5 and TRBJ2-7; D gene uncertain. Trimming took 4 bases from V and 1 from J, leaving 11 bases between them. This CDR3 is 14 amino acids long. Per germline, CDR1 MNHEY and CDR2 SVGAGI.

The chain is built from TRBV5-6 and TRBJ2-3, with 8 bases aligning to TRBD2. Germline CDR1 is SGHDT and CDR2 is YYEEEE. The CDR3 sequence is 17 residues long. The J segment lost 6 bases and the V segment lost 3 bases, leaving 15 bases of the junction unmatched. CDR3 residues: CASSSPPGGGPVDTQYF. The CDR3 DNA reads as TGTGCCAGCAGCTCGCCCCCCGGGGGGGGACCCGTGGATACGCAGTATTTT.

The chain links TRBV6-6 to TRBJ1-3, with D uncertain. CDR1 and CDR2 (germline): MNHNY, SVGAGI (reference sequence). The V and J ends lost 0 bases and 8 bases respectively, with 8 bases between them. The CDR3 length is 13 residues. CDR3 sequence: CASSYSERDTIYF. CDR3 DNA: TGTGCCAGCAGTTACTCGGAGAGAGACACCATATATTTT.

Only a few counts were recorded for this clone. This chain links TRBV18 with TRBJ1-4, with a tentative D call TRBD1 (6 bases). The germline V gene encodes CDR1 KGHSH and CDR2 LQKENI. The CDR3 length is 15 residues. V lost 3 bases to trimming and J lost 4 bases, with 12 bases between them. For the CDR3, the DNA is TGTGCCAGCTCACCTCAGGGGATGGGTAATGAAAAACTGTTTTTT. This translates into CASSPQGMGNEKLFF. The entire variable domain, with the rest obtained from reference TRBV18 and TRBJ1-4, is as follows: NAGVMQNPRHLVRRRGQEARLRCSPMKGHSHVYWYRQLPEEGLKFMVYLQKENIIDESGMPKERFSAEFPKEGPSILRIQQVVRGDSAAYFCASSPQGMGNEKLFFGSGTQLSVL.

CDR3 loop: CASSVSLAGGPGEQFF. The CDR3 DNA reads as TGTGCCAGCAGCGTTTCACTAGCGGGGGGGCCAGGTGAGCAGTTCTTC. V and J are TRBV2 and TRBJ2-1; TRBD2 matches 13 bases. CDR1 is SNHLY, CDR2 FYNNEI, per germline. Losses at the gene ends were 6 bases for V and 9 bases for J; bases not matched to a gene: 11. CDR3 length: 16 amino acids.

The chain couples TRBV9 to TRBJ1-4; weak D call: TRBD1 (5 bases). V dropped 0 bases and J dropped 0 bases, with 15 bases sitting between them. Per germline, CDR1 SGDLS and CDR2 YYNGEE. The CDR3 has 18 residues. CDR3 sequence reads: CASSVGPGRIATNEKLFF. The CDR3 region has the DNA TGTGCCAGCAGCGTAGGTCCGGGGCGGATTGCAACTAATGAAAAACTGTTTTTT.

This clone was counted between two and nine times. The chain couples TRBV2 to TRBJ2-7, with D maybe TRBD2 (6 bases). Looked up from germline, CDR1 is SNHLY and CDR2 is FYNNEI. This CDR3 contains 13 residues. The V end was cut by 4 bases, the J end by 6 bases, with 13 bases between. The CDR3 coding sequence is TGTGCCAGCAGTGGGATTATGGGGGGCGAGCAGTACGTC. It specifies CASSGIMGGEQYV.

This clone has just a few counts. The J gene is TRBJ1-6, the V gene TRBV19; the match to TRBD1 covers 8 bases. With 10 bases clipped from V and 5 bases from J, the junction kept 10 bases outside the gene matches. The germline gives CDR1 LNHDA, CDR2 SQIVND (reference sequence). The CDR3 contains 15 residues. This CDR3 is CATQRQGADNSPLHF. The CDR3 coding sequence is TGTGCCACACAGCGCCAGGGGGCTGATAATTCACCCCTCCACTTT.

The chain employs TRBV5-1 and TRBJ1-1, with D hard to call. The CDR3 totals 13 residues. Trimming pared 0 bases from V and 4 bases from J, leaving 7 bases between. Germline CDR1 reads SGHRS; CDR2 reads YFSETQ. The CDR3 DNA reads as TGCGCCAGCAGCTTGGCACTCCTCACTGAAGCTTTCTTT. It is translated as CASSLALLTEAFF.

The rearrangement joins TRBV2 to TRBJ1-5; D call uncertain. V lost 8 bases and J 5 bases, leaving 7 bases between the germline ends. Germline V gene sequence: CDR1 SNHLY, CDR2 FYNNEI. The CDR3 runs to 11 residues. Here the CDR3 DNA reads TGTGCCAGCTCTGGGGATCAGCCCCAGCATTTT. Protein product: CASSGDQPQHF.

The chain recombines TRBV7-9 with TRBJ2-5; 8 bases agree with TRBD2. After removal of 8 bases from V and 7 bases from J, the junction contained 6 bases not matched to a gene. Germline V gene sequence: CDR1 SEHNR, CDR2 FQNEAQ (reference sequence). The CDR3 has 12 amino acids. The CDR3 sequence is CASGSGGGTQYF. CDR3 DNA: TGTGCCAGCGGAAGCGGGGGAGGGACCCAGTACTTC.

The J gene is TRBJ1-5, the V gene TRBV30; D call uncertain. The CDR3 is made up of 13 amino acids. The V gene's germline CDR1 is GTSNPN and CDR2 SVGIG (reference sequence). Trimming removed 0 bases at V and 1 base at J, with 4 bases between. DNA of the CDR3: TGTGCCTGGAGTGTACGGAGCAATCAGCCCCAGCATTTT. Residues: CAWSVRSNQPQHF.

This clone was seen a few times. The chain links TRBV3-1 (or the pseudogene TRBV3-2) to TRBJ1-6; D is undetermined. Trimming pared 3 bases from V and 10 bases from J, leaving 10 bases between. The CDR3 length is 13 residues. CDR1 and CDR2 (germline): LGHDT, YNNKEL (reference sequence). This CDR3 reads CASSHLYGSPLHF. The CDR3 DNA reads TGTGCCAGCAGCCACCTTTACGGGTCACCCCTCCACTTT.

This clone is a singleton in its sample. The chain combines TRBV6-2 or TRBV6-3 with TRBJ2-7; tentative D call: TRBD2 (6 bases). V lost 6 bases to trimming and J lost 0 bases, with 12 bases between them. Looked up from germline, CDR1 is MNHEY and CDR2 is SVGEGT. The CDR3 has 14 amino acids. The CDR3 is CASSLPGASYEQYV. The CDR3 DNA follows: TGTGCCAGCAGCCTCCCGGGAGCCTCCTACGAGCAGTACGTC.

This clone showed up just a few times. The chain links TRBV2 to TRBJ2-1; D perhaps matches TRBD2 (5 bases). The germline gives CDR1 SNHLY, CDR2 FYNNEI. Trimming took 3 bases from V and 3 from J, leaving 15 bases between them. The CDR3 extends over 16 amino acids. The CDR3 nucleotides read TGTGCCAGCAGTGATTTTTTGGCTAGCCTCTACAATGAGCAGTTCTTC. It specifies CASSDFLASLYNEQFF.

This clone was recorded a few times. Other DNA sequences from this sample encode an identical CDR3 as well. The chain carries TRBV7-2 and TRBJ2-2; D gene ambiguous. The V gene lost 3 bases and the J gene lost 8 bases, with 4 bases spanning the gap. In germline, CDR1 is SGHTA, CDR2 FQGNSA. The CDR3 contains 11 residues. Written as DNA, the CDR3 is TGTGCCAGCAGCTTGAGGGGGGAGCTGTTTTTT. This codes for CASSLRGELFF.

The V gene is TRBV19, the J gene TRBJ1-4; 9 bases map to TRBD1. CDR3 length: 16 amino acids. V trimming: 3 bases; J trimming: 6 bases; junction bases outside the gene matches: 8. Germline V gene sequence: CDR1 LNHDA, CDR2 SQIVND (reference sequence). CDR3 loop: CASSIGPGTGYEKLFF. CDR3 sequence (DNA): TGTGCCAGTAGTATTGGGCCCGGGACAGGGTATGAAAAACTGTTTTTT.

This clone was observed a few times. The genes are TRBV6-6 and TRBJ2-7; 13 nucleotides match TRBD2. The CDR3 is made up of 15 amino acids. Trimming took 4 bases from V and 4 from J; bases not matched to a gene: 4. In germline, CDR1 is MNHNY, CDR2 SVGAGI (reference sequence). CDR3: CASSSTSGGKYEQYV. The CDR3, as DNA: TGTGCCAGCAGTTCGACTAGCGGGGGGAAGTACGAGCAGTACGTC.

The V gene is TRBV3-1 (or the pseudogene TRBV3-2), the J gene TRBJ1-5, with a possible D match to TRBD1 (5 bases). The CDR3 runs to 12 residues. CDR1 and CDR2 (germline): LGHDT, YNNKEL (reference sequence). V was cut by 4 bases and J by 10 bases, with 11 bases left in between. CDR3 residues: CASSRRDSPQHF. The CDR3 DNA sequence: TGTGCCAGCAGCCGCCGGGACTCTCCCCAGCATTTT.

The chain uses TRBV27 and TRBJ2-1; 9 bases agree with TRBD1. The CDR3 spans 14 residues. V lost 6 bases and J lost 4; bases outside the gene matches: 4. Germline loops: CDR1 MNHEY, CDR2 SMNVEV (reference sequence). CDR3 protein: CASRRTGAYNEQFF. The DNA of the CDR3 is TGTGCCAGCAGAAGGACAGGGGCTTACAATGAGCAGTTCTTC.

The CDR3 DNA is TGTGCCAGCAGCCTAATCGGGACAGGGGCTTTGGCCCTCCACTTT. Translated, it gives CASSLIGTGALALHF. This chain joins TRBV7-2 and TRBJ1-6; 10 nucleotides align to TRBD1. Germline CDR1 SGHTA, CDR2 FQGNSA. The length of the CDR3 is 15 residues. J gave up 14 bases and V 5 bases, and 12 bases lay outside the gene matches.

A remark on this clone: The same CDR3 can be traced to other DNA sequences in this sample. CDR3 region: CASSPTDSSYNEQFF. DNA for the CDR3: TGCGCCAGCAGCCCGACAGATAGCTCCTACAATGAGCAGTTCTTC. The genes are TRBV5-1 and TRBJ2-1, with D possibly being TRBD1 (5 bases). This CDR3 comprises 15 residues. Trimming shortened V by 4 bases and J by 0 bases, and 11 bases separated the two germline ends. Germline V lookup: CDR1 SGHRS, CDR2 YFSETQ.

The gene calls are TRBV5-6 and TRBJ2-2; 9 bases agree with TRBD1. Germline V gives CDR1 SGHDT, CDR2 YYEEEE. The CDR3 has 15 amino acids. V gave up 4 bases and J gave up 4 bases; unmatched junction bases: 5. The CDR3 loop is CASSGRDRATGELFF. In DNA form, the CDR3 reads TGTGCCAGCAGCGGCCGGGACAGGGCCACCGGGGAGCTGTTTTTT.

This clone was found a few times. This rearrangement joins TRBV18 to TRBJ2-1, with TRBD1 identical over 8 bases. Germline trimming cut 4 bases from V and 10 bases from J; bases unmatched to any gene: 9. Germline V gene sequence: CDR1 KGHSH, CDR2 LQKENI. The CDR3 is 14 residues long. CDR3 sequence: CASSQGQAMGEQFF. CDR3 coding DNA: TGTGCCAGCTCACAGGGACAGGCCATGGGAGAGCAGTTCTTC.